A selection of T cell receptor beta chains follows, all from one sample in a study of cytomegalovirus exposure and HLA in healthy donors. Using immunoSEQ multiplex PCR, the repertoire was profiled, and TCRdb retains in-frame clones only, with some absent. The repertoire consists of 85,000 to 130,000 clones, with 70% to 80% occurring once and the leading ten covering under 5.5%. Sequences were obtained from PBMCs. The receptors stem from a woman under 30 in good health and CMV-seropositive. CDR3s include the opening cysteine and the closing phenylalanine or tryptophan. Each record gives: CDR3 protein, CDR3 DNA, clone size, J gene, V gene, D gene. The D gene is left open where the match is weak. Part of the rows lack a size; the others show once, few, many or a class for expanded clones.

CDR3 protein: CASSRLGNTGELFF
CDR3 DNA: TGTGCCAGCAGTCGACTGGGGAACACCGGGGAGCTGTTTTTT
clone size: .
J gene: TRBJ2-2
V gene: TRBV28
D gene: .

CDR3 protein: CSAAPLAGVLNEQFF
CDR3 DNA: TGCAGCGCCGCTCCTCTAGCGGGAGTCTTAAATGAGCAGTTCTTC
clone size: .
J gene: TRBJ2-1
V gene: TRBV29-1
D gene: TRBD2

CDR3 protein: CASSWVAGGYNEQFF
CDR3 DNA: TGTGCCAGCAGTTGGGTAGCGGGAGGTTACAATGAGCAGTTCTTC
clone size: .
J gene: TRBJ2-1
V gene: TRBV27
D gene: TRBD2

CDR3 protein: CASSQFEWANNQPQHF
CDR3 DNA: TGTGCCAGCAGCCAATTCGAGTGGGCTAACAATCAGCCCCAGCATTTT
clone size: .
J gene: TRBJ1-5
V gene: TRBV4-2
D gene: .

CDR3 protein: CASSSTGGGETQYF
CDR3 DNA: TGTGCCAGTAGTTCCACAGGGGGTGGAGAGACCCAGTACTTC
clone size: once
J gene: TRBJ2-5
V gene: TRBV19
D gene: TRBD1

CDR3 protein: CASSFDRRSSGANVLTF
CDR3 DNA: TGTGCCAGCAGTTTTGACAGGCGAAGCTCTGGGGCCAACGTCCTGACTTTC
clone size: .
J gene: TRBJ2-6
V gene: TRBV28
D gene: .

CDR3 protein: CASSWTGTTDTQYF
CDR3 DNA: TGTGCCAGCAGTTGGACAGGGACCACAGATACGCAGTATTTT
clone size: .
J gene: TRBJ2-3
V gene: TRBV2
D gene: TRBD1

CDR3 protein: CASSQDPGQGLGDTF
CDR3 DNA: TGCGCCAGCAGCCAAGACCCGGGACAGGGGTTAGGGGACACCTTC
clone size: .
J gene: TRBJ1-2
V gene: TRBV4-1
D gene: TRBD1

CDR3 protein: CASSQKASTTGFGEKLFF
CDR3 DNA: TGCGCCAGCAGCCAAAAAGCTTCTACTACAGGGTTTGGTGAAAAACTGTTTTTT
clone size: .
J gene: TRBJ1-4
V gene: TRBV4-1
D gene: .

CDR3 protein: CASTFQGQPQHF
CDR3 DNA: TGTGCCAGTACTTTTCAGGGTCAGCCCCAGCATTTT
clone size: once
J gene: TRBJ1-5
V gene: TRBV19
D gene: .

CDR3 protein: CASSPRGVEAFF
CDR3 DNA: TGTGCCAGCTCACCACGGGGCGTCGAAGCTTTCTTT
clone size: .
J gene: TRBJ1-1
V gene: TRBV18
D gene: .

CDR3 protein: CASSLVAGVFSYEQYF
CDR3 DNA: TGTGCCAGCAGCTTAGTAGCGGGAGTTTTTTCCTACGAGCAGTACTTC
clone size: .
J gene: TRBJ2-7
V gene: TRBV7-9
D gene: TRBD2

CDR3 protein: CASSPGEGQGTEAFF
CDR3 DNA: TGTGCCAGCAGCCCAGGGGAGGGACAGGGCACTGAAGCTTTCTTT
clone size: .
J gene: TRBJ1-1
V gene: TRBV9
D gene: TRBD1

CDR3 protein: CASSMDRNYGYTF
CDR3 DNA: TGCGCCAGCAGCATGGACAGGAACTATGGCTACACCTTC
clone size: .
J gene: TRBJ1-2
V gene: TRBV5-1
D gene: TRBD1

CDR3 protein: CASSTLTSGSSYEQYF
CDR3 DNA: TGTGCCAGCAGCACCCTGACTAGCGGGAGCTCCTACGAGCAGTACTTC
clone size: .
J gene: TRBJ2-7
V gene: TRBV7-9
D gene: TRBD2

CDR3 protein: CASSSEAQGAHALSEQYF
CDR3 DNA: TGTGCCAGCAGTTCAGAAGCACAGGGGGCGCATGCTCTCTCCGAGCAGTACTTC
clone size: .
J gene: TRBJ2-7
V gene: TRBV27
D gene: TRBD1

CDR3 protein: CASSQWGQRAETQYF
CDR3 DNA: TGCGCCAGCAGCCAGTGGGGACAGCGGGCAGAGACCCAGTACTTC
clone size: few
J gene: TRBJ2-5
V gene: TRBV4-3
D gene: .

CDR3 protein: CASSSLDRDASGEQYF
CDR3 DNA: TGTGCCAGCAGCTCCCTCGACAGGGACGCCTCGGGCGAGCAGTACTTC
clone size: .
J gene: TRBJ2-7
V gene: TRBV5-6
D gene: TRBD1

CDR3 protein: CASGEGGKQYF
CDR3 DNA: TGTGCCAGCGGAGAGGGAGGAAAGCAGTACTTC
clone size: .
J gene: TRBJ2-7
V gene: TRBV27
D gene: .

CDR3 protein: CASSRGGGDNPYNEQFF
CDR3 DNA: TGTGCCAGCAGCCGTGGGGGAGGTGATAACCCCTACAATGAGCAGTTCTTC
clone size: .
J gene: TRBJ2-1
V gene: TRBV11-3
D gene: .

CDR3 protein: CASSPLSGTGNTGELFF
CDR3 DNA: TGTGCCAGCAGCCCGCTAAGCGGGACAGGGAACACCGGGGAGCTGTTTTTT
clone size: .
J gene: TRBJ2-2
V gene: TRBV4-2
D gene: .

CDR3 protein: CASSQLWDRGQETQYF
CDR3 DNA: TGCGCCAGCAGCCAGCTGTGGGACAGGGGGCAGGAGACCCAGTACTTC
clone size: .
J gene: TRBJ2-5
V gene: TRBV4-1
D gene: TRBD1

CDR3 protein: CASGLVFQQAYEQYF
CDR3 DNA: TGTGCTAGTGGTTTGGTCTTTCAACAGGCCTACGAGCAGTACTTC
clone size: .
J gene: TRBJ2-7
V gene: TRBV12-5
D gene: .

CDR3 protein: CASSPSGRDSSTDTQYF
CDR3 DNA: TGTGCCAGCAGCCCTAGCGGGAGGGACTCAAGCACAGATACGCAGTATTTT
clone size: .
J gene: TRBJ2-3
V gene: TRBV11-1
D gene: TRBD2

CDR3 protein: CASSHLGRGPGFYEQYF
CDR3 DNA: TGTGCCAGCAGCCACCTAGGGCGGGGACCCGGTTTCTACGAGCAGTACTTC
clone size: few
J gene: TRBJ2-7
V gene: TRBV11-2
D gene: .

CDR3 protein: CSVGDRVPEKLFF
CDR3 DNA: TGCAGCGTTGGGGACAGGGTTCCAGAAAAACTGTTTTTT
clone size: .
J gene: TRBJ1-4
V gene: TRBV29-1
D gene: TRBD1

CDR3 protein: CASTVLDSGYGYTF
CDR3 DNA: TGTGCCAGCACCGTACTTGACTCGGGGTATGGCTACACCTTC
clone size: once
J gene: TRBJ1-2
V gene: TRBV6-5
D gene: .